This T cell receptor beta chain was recovered during a study of blood T cell repertoires in COVID-19. Method: immunoSEQ multiplex PCR; TCRdb's copy keeps in-frame clones and lacks some. The sample consists of 150,000 to 200,000 clones, roughly 83% of them appearing once. Germline V gives CDR1 SGHDN, CDR2 FVKESK. The CDR3 is 19 amino acids. The ends lost 0 bases at V and 2 bases at J; junction bases unmatched: 9. This TCR was sampled from a woman aged 40 to 50 with COVID-19, enrolled during active disease. Sequenced material: peripheral blood. The J gene is TRBJ2-1, the V gene TRBV14, with 11 bases lining up with TRBD2. CDR3 loop: CASSQDIGLAGGTYNEQFF. The CDR3 coding sequence is TGTGCCAGCAGCCAAGATATTGGGCTAGCGGGAGGAACCTACAATGAGCAGTTCTTC.